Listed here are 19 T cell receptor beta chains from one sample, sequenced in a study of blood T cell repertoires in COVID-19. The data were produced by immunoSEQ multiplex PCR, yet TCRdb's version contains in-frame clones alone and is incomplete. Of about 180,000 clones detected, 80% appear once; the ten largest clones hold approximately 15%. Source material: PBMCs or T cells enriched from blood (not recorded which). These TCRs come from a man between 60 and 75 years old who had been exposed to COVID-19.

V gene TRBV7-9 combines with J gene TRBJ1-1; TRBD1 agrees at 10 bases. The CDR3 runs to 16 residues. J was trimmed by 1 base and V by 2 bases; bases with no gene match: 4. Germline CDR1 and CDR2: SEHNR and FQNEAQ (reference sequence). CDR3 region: CASSLTGQGRNTEAFF. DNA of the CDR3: TGTGCCAGCAGCTTAACGGGACAGGGGAGGAACACTGAAGCTTTCTTT.

Here the CDR3 reads CASGTDGVSSYNEQFF. The DNA for the CDR3 is TGTGCTAGTGGAACAGACGGCGTTTCAAGTTACAATGAGCAGTTCTTC. V usage is TRBV12-5 and J usage is TRBJ2-1; D remains unclear. The CDR3 is 16 amino acids. The ends were cut back, 6 bases at V and 4 bases at J, with 19 bases in the middle. Germline V gives CDR1 LGHNT, CDR2 FRNRAP.

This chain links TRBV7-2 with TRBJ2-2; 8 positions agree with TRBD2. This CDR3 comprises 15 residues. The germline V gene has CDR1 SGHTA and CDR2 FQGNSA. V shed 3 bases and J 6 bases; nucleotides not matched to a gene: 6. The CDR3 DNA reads TGTGCCAGCAGCTTCCTAGCGGGTCAATCCGGGGAGCTGTTTTTT. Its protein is CASSFLAGQSGELFF.

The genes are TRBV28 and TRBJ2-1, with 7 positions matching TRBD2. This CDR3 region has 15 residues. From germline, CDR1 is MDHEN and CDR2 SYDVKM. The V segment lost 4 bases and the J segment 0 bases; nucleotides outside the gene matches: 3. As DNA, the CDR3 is TGTGCCAGCAGTTCGGGGGGAAGCTCCTACAATGAGCAGTTCTTC. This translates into CASSSGGSSYNEQFF.

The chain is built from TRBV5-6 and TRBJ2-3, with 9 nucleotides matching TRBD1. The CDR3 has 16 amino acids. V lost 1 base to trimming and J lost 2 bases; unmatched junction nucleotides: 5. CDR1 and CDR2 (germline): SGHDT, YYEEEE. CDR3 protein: CASSLSGTGFTDTQYF. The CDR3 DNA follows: TGTGCCAGCAGCTTGTCAGGGACAGGGTTCACAGATACGCAGTATTTT. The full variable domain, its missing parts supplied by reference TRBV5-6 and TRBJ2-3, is DAGVTQSPTHLIKTRGQQVTLRCSPKSGHDTVSWYQQALGQGPQFIFQYYEEEERQRGNFPDRFSGHQFPNYSSELNVNALLLGDSALYLCASSLSGTGFTDTQYFGPGTRLTVL.

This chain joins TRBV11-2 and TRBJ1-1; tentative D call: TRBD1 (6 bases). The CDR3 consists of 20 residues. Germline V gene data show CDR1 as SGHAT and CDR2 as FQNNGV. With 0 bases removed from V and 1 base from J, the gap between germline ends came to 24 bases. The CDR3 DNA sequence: TGTGCCAGCAGCTTAGAGAGGGGAGTCGTCGACAGGCCAGCGAACACTGAAGCTTTCTTT. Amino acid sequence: CASSLERGVVDRPANTEAFF.

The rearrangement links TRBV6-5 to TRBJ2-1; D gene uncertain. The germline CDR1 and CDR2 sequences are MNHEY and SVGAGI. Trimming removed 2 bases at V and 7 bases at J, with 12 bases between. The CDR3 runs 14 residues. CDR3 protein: CASSYDEVRNEQFF. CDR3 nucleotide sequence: TGTGCCAGCAGTTACGACGAAGTGAGGAATGAGCAGTTCTTC.

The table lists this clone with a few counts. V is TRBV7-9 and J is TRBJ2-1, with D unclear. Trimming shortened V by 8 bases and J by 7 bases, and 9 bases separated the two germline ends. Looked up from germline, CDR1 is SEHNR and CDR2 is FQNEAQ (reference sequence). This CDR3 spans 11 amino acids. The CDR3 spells CASLDGNEQFF. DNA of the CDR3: TGTGCCAGCCTCGACGGGAATGAGCAGTTCTTC. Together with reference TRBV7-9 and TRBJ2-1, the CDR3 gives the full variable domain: DTGVSQNPRHKITKRGQNVTFRCDPISEHNRLYWYRQTLGQGPEFLTYFQNEAQLEKSRLLSDRFSAERPKGSFSTLEIQRTEQGDSAMYLCASLDGNEQFFGPGTRLTVL.

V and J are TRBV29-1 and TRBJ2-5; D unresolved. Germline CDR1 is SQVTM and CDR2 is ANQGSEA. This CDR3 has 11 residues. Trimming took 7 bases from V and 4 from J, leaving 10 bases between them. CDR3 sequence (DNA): TGCAGCGCCGAGAACGGAGAGACCCAGTACTTC. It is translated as CSAENGETQYF.

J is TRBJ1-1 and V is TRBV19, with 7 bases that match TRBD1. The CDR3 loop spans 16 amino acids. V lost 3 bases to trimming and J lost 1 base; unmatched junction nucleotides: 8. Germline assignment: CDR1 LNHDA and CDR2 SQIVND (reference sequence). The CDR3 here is CASSIGPRQGNTEAFF. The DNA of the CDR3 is TGTGCCAGTAGTATTGGGCCAAGACAGGGGAACACTGAAGCTTTCTTT.

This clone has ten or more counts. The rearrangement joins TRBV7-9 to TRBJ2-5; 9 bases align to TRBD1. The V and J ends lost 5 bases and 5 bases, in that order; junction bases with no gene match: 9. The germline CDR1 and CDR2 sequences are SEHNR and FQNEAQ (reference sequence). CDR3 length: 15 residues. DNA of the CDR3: TGTGCCAGCAGCCCCCGGGACAGGGTATGGGAGACCCAGTACTTC. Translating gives CASSPRDRVWETQYF.

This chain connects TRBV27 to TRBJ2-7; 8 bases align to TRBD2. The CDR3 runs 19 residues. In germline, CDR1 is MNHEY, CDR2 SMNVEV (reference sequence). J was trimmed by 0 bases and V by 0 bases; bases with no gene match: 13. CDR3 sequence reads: CASSLSTPPAGERSYEQYF. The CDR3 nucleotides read TGTGCCAGCAGTTTATCGACCCCTCCAGCGGGGGAACGCTCCTACGAGCAGTACTTC.

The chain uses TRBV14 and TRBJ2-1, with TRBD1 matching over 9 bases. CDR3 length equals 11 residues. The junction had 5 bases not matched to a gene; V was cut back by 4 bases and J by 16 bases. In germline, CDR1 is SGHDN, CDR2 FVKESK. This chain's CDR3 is CASSRDRVEFF. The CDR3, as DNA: TGTGCCAGCAGCCGGGACAGGGTGGAATTCTTC.

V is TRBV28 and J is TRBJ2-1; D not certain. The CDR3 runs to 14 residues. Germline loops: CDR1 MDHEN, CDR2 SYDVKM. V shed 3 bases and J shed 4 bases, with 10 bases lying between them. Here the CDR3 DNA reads TGTGCCAGCAGTTTGGCAGGAATGTACAATGAGCAGTTCTTC. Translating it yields CASSLAGMYNEQFF.

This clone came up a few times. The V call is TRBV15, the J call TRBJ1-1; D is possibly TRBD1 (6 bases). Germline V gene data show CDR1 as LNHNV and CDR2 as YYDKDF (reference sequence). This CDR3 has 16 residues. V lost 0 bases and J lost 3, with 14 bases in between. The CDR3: CATSRDSMYRDTEAFF. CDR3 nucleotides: TGTGCCACCAGCAGAGATAGTATGTACAGGGACACTGAAGCTTTCTTT.

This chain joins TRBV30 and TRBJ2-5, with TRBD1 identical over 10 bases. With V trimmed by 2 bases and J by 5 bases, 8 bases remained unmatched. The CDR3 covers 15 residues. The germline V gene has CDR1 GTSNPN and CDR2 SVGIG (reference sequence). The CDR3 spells CAWSTDRGLSETQYF. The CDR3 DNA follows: TGTGCCTGGAGTACCGACAGGGGGCTTAGTGAGACCCAGTACTTC.

Written as DNA, the CDR3 is TGTGCCAGCAGTTTTGACAGGGGGGCGAACACCGGGGAGCTGTTTTTT. It is translated as CASSFDRGANTGELFF. The rearrangement joins TRBV27 to TRBJ2-2; the match to TRBD1 covers 9 bases. This CDR3 spans 16 amino acids. Trimming took 3 bases from V and 0 from J; bases not matched to a gene: 2. Germline V gene data show CDR1 as MNHEY and CDR2 as SMNVEV (reference sequence).

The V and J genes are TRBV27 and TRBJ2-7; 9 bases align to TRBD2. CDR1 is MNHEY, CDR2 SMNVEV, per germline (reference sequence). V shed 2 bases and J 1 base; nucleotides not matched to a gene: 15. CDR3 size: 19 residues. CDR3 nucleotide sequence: TGTGCCAGCAGTTTAGCTTTCGCGGCTAGCGGGACGATATCCTACGAGCAGTACTTC. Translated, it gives CASSLAFAASGTISYEQYF.

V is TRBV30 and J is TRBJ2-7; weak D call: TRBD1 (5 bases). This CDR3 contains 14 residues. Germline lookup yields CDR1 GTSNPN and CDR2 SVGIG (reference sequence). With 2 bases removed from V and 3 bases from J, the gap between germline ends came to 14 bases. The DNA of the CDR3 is TGTGCCTGGAGTAGATGGGGCAGCTTCTACGAGCAGTACTTC. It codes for CAWSRWGSFYEQYF.